The 17 T cell receptor beta chains below come from one sample, sequenced in a study of T cell changes during pregnancy in multiple sclerosis. Here immunoSEQ multiplex PCR was the method, and the copy in TCRdb shows in-frame clones only, minus some. The sample holds about 40,000 clones, 94% seen once. This specimen was peripheral blood, taken in the third trimester of pregnancy. These receptors came from a female donor with multiple sclerosis, enrolled in a pregnancy study.

V and J are TRBV9 and TRBJ2-5; 12 bases agree with TRBD2. With 3 bases clipped from V and 1 base from J, the junction kept 10 bases outside the gene matches. The germline V gene encodes CDR1 SGDLS and CDR2 YYNGEE. The CDR3 consists of 18 residues. Here the CDR3 DNA reads TGTGCCAGCAGCGGGACCCGTCCGGGACTAGCGGGCCAAGAGACCCAGTACTTC. This sequence encodes CASSGTRPGLAGQETQYF.

The chain employs TRBV5-8 and TRBJ2-1; D is possibly TRBD1 (6 bases). CDR1 SGHTS and CDR2 YDEGEE come from the germline V gene. The CDR3 spans 13 residues. V was cut by 7 bases and J by 6 bases, with 14 bases left in between. The CDR3 DNA is TGTGCCAGCGCACAGGGCATTATCAATGAGCAGTTCTTC. It yields the protein CASAQGIINEQFF.

The rearrangement joins TRBV6-1 to TRBJ1-2, with 10 bases aligning to TRBD1. CDR3 length: 14 amino acids. Germline trimming cut 1 base from V and 4 bases from J; bases unmatched to any gene: 0. The V gene's germline CDR1 is MNHNS and CDR2 SASEGT. The DNA for the CDR3 is TGTGCCAGCAGTGAAGGGACAGGGGGCTATGGCTACACCTTC. Translating it yields CASSEGTGGYGYTF.

The V and J genes are TRBV7-2 and TRBJ2-7, with 7 bases matching TRBD2. This CDR3 has 14 amino acids. CDR1 SGHTA and CDR2 FQGNSA come from the germline V gene. The V gene end was trimmed by 1 base and the J gene end by 3 bases; junction bases not matched to a gene: 3. The CDR3 region is CASSLGRTSYEQYF. CDR3 bases: TGTGCCAGCAGCTTAGGAAGGACTAGCTACGAGCAGTACTTC.

This clone was observed once. The chain carries TRBV13 and TRBJ1-2; 7 bases line up with TRBD1. This CDR3 has 14 residues. Trimming removed 5 bases from V and 4 bases from J; junction bases left unmatched: 7. CDR1 PRHDT and CDR2 FYEKMQ come from the germline V gene (reference sequence). In DNA, the CDR3 is TGTGCCAGCAGCCCGCAAGGGACAGTCTATGGCTACACCTTC. Its protein product is CASSPQGTVYGYTF.

The genes are TRBV6-1 and TRBJ1-1; 8 bases map to TRBD1. The V gene's germline CDR1 is MNHNS and CDR2 SASEGT. The CDR3 covers 13 residues. The J segment lost 4 bases and the V segment lost 4 bases, leaving 2 bases of the junction unmatched. The CDR3 coding sequence is TGTGCCAGCAGTGCAGACAGGGGCACTGAAGCTTTCTTT. Translated: CASSADRGTEAFF.

This chain joins TRBV7-3 and TRBJ2-6; TRBD1 matches 7 bases. The ends lost 4 bases at V and 4 bases at J; junction bases unmatched: 4. The CDR3 sequence is 15 residues long. Germline assignment: CDR1 SGHTA and CDR2 FQGTGA. The CDR3 region has the DNA TGTGCCAGCAGCTCGACAGGGCTAGGGGCCAACGTCCTGACTTTC. The encoded protein is CASSSTGLGANVLTF.

The chain recombines TRBV5-1 with TRBJ2-3; tentatively, D is TRBD2 (7 bases). The V and J ends lost 0 bases and 5 bases respectively, with 13 bases between them. This CDR3 region has 15 residues. Germline V gene lookup returns CDR1 SGHRS and CDR2 YFSETQ. CDR3 in DNA: TGCGCCAGCAGCTTGGCCGGCGGGGGCAAAGATACGCAGTATTTT. It yields the protein CASSLAGGGKDTQYF.

This chain joins TRBV18 and TRBJ1-5; 7 nucleotides line up with TRBD1. The CDR3 covers 17 residues. Germline lookup yields CDR1 KGHSH and CDR2 LQKENI. The V segment lost 3 bases and the J segment 1 base; nucleotides outside the gene matches: 9. As DNA, the CDR3 is TGTGCCAGCTCACCGAACGACAGGGTATTAAGCAATCAGCCCCAGCATTTT. This codes for CASSPNDRVLSNQPQHF.

The chain combines TRBV27 with TRBJ1-6; perhaps TRBD1 as D (6 bases). This CDR3 region has 14 residues. V lost 6 bases to trimming and J lost 16 bases, with 22 bases between them. Germline CDR1 is MNHEY and CDR2 is SMNVEV (reference sequence). The CDR3 coding sequence is TGTGCCAGCAGCAACAGGGCCCCTAATATAAAGCTCCACTTT. It specifies CASSNRAPNIKLHF.

The chain carries TRBV4-3 and TRBJ2-2, with TRBD1 identical over 10 bases. The ends lost 1 base at V and 1 base at J; junction bases unmatched: 0. The CDR3 length is 16 residues. Germline V gene lookup returns CDR1 LGHNA and CDR2 YSLEER. The CDR3 nucleotides are TGCGCCAGCAGCCAAGGGACAGGGGGGAACACCGGGGAGCTGTTTTTT. The encoded protein is CASSQGTGGNTGELFF.

The genes are TRBV6-1 and TRBJ1-3; the D is unclear. The CDR3 length is 13 residues. The ends were cut back, 7 bases at V and 5 bases at J, with 12 bases in the middle. Looked up from germline, CDR1 is MNHNS and CDR2 is SASEGT. The CDR3 DNA follows: TGTGCCAGCATCGCCACTTACCGAAACACCATATATTTT. Translating it yields CASIATYRNTIYF.

On this clone itself: The sample contains more than one DNA sequence encoding this CDR3. The chain is built from TRBV5-4 and TRBJ2-7; 9 bases agree with TRBD2. The CDR3 totals 13 residues. After removal of 4 bases from V and 6 bases from J, the junction contained 5 bases not matched to a gene. CDR1 is SGHNT, CDR2 YYREEE, per germline (reference sequence). The CDR3 sequence: CASSPGTSFEQYF. The CDR3, as DNA: TGTGCCAGCAGCCCCGGGACTAGCTTCGAGCAGTACTTC.

V is TRBV29-1 and J is TRBJ2-7; D ambiguous. Germline-derived CDR1 and CDR2 are SQVTM and ANQGSEA. The CDR3 loop spans 12 amino acids. V was shortened by 4 bases and J by 0 bases, with 7 bases between the two germline ends. The chain's CDR3 is CSVAVSSYEQYF. The CDR3 bases are TGCAGCGTTGCCGTGAGCTCCTACGAGCAGTACTTC.

V and J are TRBV29-1 and TRBJ1-1; the match to TRBD1 covers 12 bases. Germline CDR1 SQVTM, CDR2 ANQGSEA. CDR3 length equals 18 residues. The junction had 22 bases not matched to a gene; V was cut back by 6 bases and J by 8 bases. CDR3 region: CSVHHQGDRGLGASEAFF. CDR3 sequence (DNA): TGCAGCGTCCACCACCAGGGGGACAGGGGGCTTGGGGCCTCAGAAGCTTTCTTT.

The chain uses TRBV18 and TRBJ1-2; D gene unclear. Trimming stripped 6 bases from V and 4 bases from J, with 6 bases between. The germline gives CDR1 KGHSH, CDR2 LQKENI. This CDR3 has 11 residues. For the CDR3, the DNA is TGTGCCAGCTCGCGTGGCTATGGCTACACCTTC. This encodes CASSRGYGYTF.

This chain uses TRBV10-3 with TRBJ1-3; the D gene is possibly TRBD1 (6 bases). The CDR3 runs to 13 residues. V was cut by 6 bases and J by 2 bases, with 8 bases left in between. Germline loops: CDR1 ENHRY, CDR2 SYGVKD. CDR3 residues: CAIRGATGNTIYF. CDR3 nucleotide sequence: TGTGCCATCAGGGGGGCCACTGGAAACACCATATATTTT.